The clone carrying this T cell receptor (beta chain) was seen a single time. Time point: pretreatment peripheral blood. Synthetic spike-ins, TCR analog templates, were added into each PCR. Method: immunoSEQ multiplex PCR; TCRdb's copy keeps in-frame clones and lacks some. The table includes approximately 48,000 clones, roughly nine tenths detected once. This entry is derived from a study of PD-L1 blockade in urothelial cancer. Study information: Anywhere from 0 to 3 prior chemotherapy regimens had been received by patients.

V was cut by 2 bases and J by 6 bases, with 10 bases left in between. The CDR3 runs to 14 residues. The germline CDR1 and CDR2 sequences are KGHSH and LQKENI. This specimen was PBMCs, taken around atezolizumab (anti-PD-L1) treatment. This sequence joins TRBV18 and TRBJ2-2; a possible D gene is TRBD2 (5 bases). The origin of this receptor is a woman between 55 and 75 years old with urothelial cancer. Written as DNA, the CDR3 is TGTGCCAGCTCACCAGGTTGGGGAGCCGGGGAGCTGTTTTTT. It codes for CASSPGWGAGELFF.